Listed below are T cell receptor beta chains from one sample, sequenced in a study of cytomegalovirus exposure and HLA in healthy donors. Produced via immunoSEQ multiplex PCR; TCRdb's table is partial and in-frame only. The data contain roughly 130,000 clones, about 74% of them seen just once; the ten biggest clones take up 4.3%. Sequencing was done on a sample of PBMCs. The receptors stem from a man younger than 30 in good health and CMV-seropositive. CDR3s include the opening cysteine and the closing phenylalanine or tryptophan. Fields, in order: V gene, clone size, D gene, J gene, CDR3 protein, CDR3 DNA. D genes are given only for firm matches. Only part of the rows carry a size: once, few, many, or a class if the clone is expanded.

TRBV11-3	.	.	TRBJ2-1	CASSLTGSSYNEQFF	TGTGCCAGCAGTTTAACAGGGAGCTCCTACAATGAGCAGTTCTTC
TRBV28	.	.	TRBJ1-2	CATQGVYGYTF	TGTGCCACTCAAGGGGTCTATGGCTACACCTTC
TRBV2	.	.	TRBJ2-7	CAGGESYEQYF	TGTGCTGGAGGGGAAAGCTACGAGCAGTACTTC
TRBV14	once	TRBD1	TRBJ2-5	CASSQGPDRVWETQYF	TGTGCCAGCAGCCAAGGCCCCGACAGGGTGTGGGAGACCCAGTACTTC
TRBV4-1	.	.	TRBJ2-2	CASSARQNTGELFF	TGCGCCAGCAGCGCCCGACAGAACACCGGGGAGCTGTTTTTT
TRBV5-4	.	.	TRBJ1-6	CASSLGSDSPLHF	TGTGCCAGCAGCTTGGGTAGTGATTCACCCCTCCACTTT
TRBV5-8	.	.	TRBJ2-5	CASSLVGVVEAQYF	TGTGCCAGCAGCTTGGTTGGCGTTGTCGAGGCCCAGTACTTC
TRBV6-4	.	TRBD2	TRBJ2-3	CASSDGLAGGSTDTQYF	TGTGCCAGCAGTGATGGACTAGCGGGGGGGAGCACAGATACGCAGTATTTT
TRBV4-2	many	.	TRBJ2-5	CASSPTFGPTGETQYF	TGTGCCAGCAGCCCAACCTTCGGCCCTACCGGGGAGACCCAGTACTTC
TRBV7-9	.	.	TRBJ2-5	CASSSALEYQETQYF	TGTGCCAGCAGCTCCGCCCTAGAGTACCAAGAGACCCAGTACTTC
TRBV19	.	TRBD2	TRBJ2-7	CASSSASGAYYEQYF	TGTGCCAGTAGTAGTGCGAGCGGGGCTTACTACGAGCAGTACTTC
TRBV7-2	once	.	TRBJ2-7	CASSPSGYEQYF	TGTGCCAGCAGCCCATCAGGGTACGAGCAGTACTTC
TRBV5-8	.	TRBD1	TRBJ1-4	CASSFAGGAYEKLFF	TGTGCCAGCAGCTTTGCAGGGGGCGCTTATGAAAAACTGTTTTTT
TRBV30	.	.	TRBJ2-7	CAWKDSYEQYF	TGTGCCTGGAAAGACAGCTACGAGCAGTACTTC
TRBV6-5	.	.	TRBJ1-1	CASSYLGAPEAFF	TGTGCCAGCAGTTACTTGGGGGCACCTGAAGCTTTCTTT
TRBV23-1	.	.	TRBJ1-4	CASSPCHRLAEGKLFF	TGCGCCAGCAGTCCCTGCCACCGTTTAGCTGAGGGAAAACTGTTTTTT
TRBV5-1	few	.	TRBJ1-1	CASRYDSLNTEAFF	TGCGCCAGCAGATACGACAGCTTGAACACTGAAGCTTTCTTT
TRBV19	.	.	TRBJ1-2	CASSTPLGQKGGYTF	TGTGCCAGTAGTACTCCCCTTGGACAGAAGGGCGGCTACACCTTC
TRBV5-1	.	.	TRBJ2-3	CASQGFSSTDTQYF	TGCGCCAGCCAGGGCTTTTCTAGCACAGATACGCAGTATTTT
TRBV10-2	.	.	TRBJ2-7	CASTGISSYEQYF	TGCGCCAGCACAGGGATAAGCTCCTACGAGCAGTACTTC
TRBV29-1	.	TRBD2	TRBJ2-7	CSVGPEGGTSGGSSYEQYF	TGCAGCGTTGGGCCCGAAGGGGGGACTAGCGGGGGGAGCTCCTACGAGCAGTACTTC